Below are 18 T cell receptor beta chains sequenced from a single sample in a study of blood T cell repertoires in COVID-19. Produced via immunoSEQ multiplex PCR; TCRdb's table is partial and in-frame only. The sample carries 130,000 or so clones, over 75% recorded once. Sequencing was done on a sample of peripheral blood. The origin of the receptors is a woman in her 70s with acute or convalescent COVID-19.

This chain connects TRBV6-5 to TRBJ2-5; TRBD1 aligns across 9 bases. CDR3 length: 15 residues. In germline, CDR1 is MNHEY, CDR2 SVGAGI. After removal of 6 bases from V and 0 bases from J, the junction contained 5 bases not matched to a gene. The CDR3 DNA reads TGTGCCAGCAGCCAACAGGGGGCGAACCAAGAGACCCAGTACTTC. Translation: CASSQQGANQETQYF.

The chain is built from TRBV18 and TRBJ2-7; TRBD1 matches at 7 bases. Germline CDR1 and CDR2: KGHSH and LQKENI. V lost 4 bases and J lost 6; bases outside the gene matches: 3. This CDR3 is built from 12 residues. CDR3 in DNA: TGTGCCAGCTCACGCGACAGGGTCGAGCAGTACGTC. It translates to CASSRDRVEQYV.

A single count supports this clone. The J gene is TRBJ2-3, the V gene TRBV10-3; TRBD2 agrees at 8 bases. The CDR3 loop spans 12 amino acids. With V trimmed by 11 bases and J by 4 bases, 5 bases remained unmatched. CDR1 is ENHRY and CDR2 is SYGVKD in the germline V gene. The CDR3 bases are TGTGCCGCCCGGGGGGGGGCAGATACGCAGTATTTT. It is translated as CAARGGADTQYF.

This chain links TRBV10-3 with TRBJ1-1; D gene unclear. CDR3 length: 14 residues. The ends were cut back, 10 bases at V and 1 base at J, with 16 bases in the middle. CDR1 and CDR2 from the germline V gene are ENHRY and SYGVKD. In DNA, the CDR3 is TGTGCCAACAAGACCCGGAGAGCGAACACTGAAGCTTTCTTT. Residues: CANKTRRANTEAFF.

The chain links TRBV6-1 to TRBJ1-2, with TRBD1 matching over 7 bases. The trim removed 2 bases at V and 8 bases at J, leaving 8 bases unmatched. The germline V gene has CDR1 MNHNS and CDR2 SASEGT. The CDR3 runs to 14 residues. CDR3 region: CASSESQGVEGYTF. The DNA of the CDR3 is TGTGCCAGCAGTGAATCCCAGGGGGTGGAAGGCTACACCTTC.

This sequence joins TRBV2 and TRBJ1-5; TRBD1 might be the D (6 bases). Germline V CDR1 and CDR2: SNHLY, FYNNEI. The germline V and J ends were trimmed by 4 bases and 9 bases, with 22 bases remaining between them. The CDR3 is made up of 16 amino acids. DNA of the CDR3: TGTGCCAGCAGTGGGGGCCGGGACACCCGATCATGGCCCCAGCATTTT. It translates to CASSGGRDTRSWPQHF.

V is TRBV15 and J is TRBJ2-7; tentatively, D is TRBD2 (6 bases). The V gene lost 4 bases and the J gene lost 3 bases, with 19 bases spanning the gap. Looked up from germline, CDR1 is LNHNV and CDR2 is YYDKDF (reference sequence). CDR3 length equals 16 residues. The CDR3 is CATSIIGGRPNYEQYF. CDR3 DNA: TGTGCCACCAGCATTATTGGGGGGAGGCCCAACTACGAGCAGTACTTC.

The CDR3 nucleotides read TGTGCCAGCAGTTGGGGGGGAACTGAAGCTTTCTTT. Translation: CASSWGGTEAFF. The rearrangement links TRBV6-5 to TRBJ1-1, with D possibly matching TRBD1 (5 bases). The CDR3 consists of 12 residues. Trimming cost V 4 bases and J 5 bases, with 8 bases left between them. CDR1 MNHEY and CDR2 SVGAGI come from the germline V gene.

This chain links TRBV12-5 with TRBJ1-2; 7 nucleotides agree with TRBD1. Looked up from germline, CDR1 is LGHNT and CDR2 is FRNRAP. The CDR3 spans 13 residues. J gave up 2 bases and V 7 bases, and 4 bases lay outside the gene matches. The CDR3 sequence: CASDTDRNYGYTF. In DNA, the CDR3 is TGTGCTAGTGACACGGACAGGAACTATGGCTACACCTTC. Using reference TRBV12-5 and TRBJ1-2 for the parts outside the CDR3, the full variable domain is DARVTQTPRHKVTEMGQEVTMRCQPILGHNTVFWYRQTMMQGLELLAYFRNRAPLDDSGMPKDRFSAEMPDATLATLKIQPSEPRDSAVYFCASDTDRNYGYTFGSGTRLTVV.

The V gene is TRBV7-9, the J gene TRBJ2-7, with D possibly TRBD2 on 5 matching bases. Deletions cut 5 bases from V and 2 bases from J, with 13 bases between. Germline assignment: CDR1 SEHNR and CDR2 FQNEAQ (reference sequence). CDR3 length equals 14 residues. The CDR3 sequence: CASSRDEVPYEQYF. The DNA for the CDR3 is TGTGCCAGCAGCCGGGATGAGGTCCCCTACGAGCAGTACTTC.

This CDR3 reads CAIRGTSGASSYNEQFF. The CDR3 bases are TGTGCCATCAGGGGGACTAGCGGGGCGAGCTCCTACAATGAGCAGTTCTTC. The chain is built from TRBV10-3 and TRBJ2-1, with TRBD2 matching over 13 bases. With V trimmed by 6 bases and J by 0 bases, 5 bases remained unmatched. CDR1 and CDR2 (germline): ENHRY, SYGVKD. The CDR3 is 17 residues long.

This clone turned up a few times. The rearrangement uses TRBV14 and TRBJ1-4, with D unclear. Germline CDR1 is SGHDN and CDR2 is FVKESK. The CDR3 is 13 residues long. V shed 4 bases and J shed 8 bases, with 11 bases lying between them. The CDR3 sequence: CASSPLPGEKLFF. DNA for the CDR3: TGTGCCAGCAGCCCCTTACCGGGAGAAAAACTGTTTTTT.

The V call is TRBV7-2, the J call TRBJ1-5; D perhaps matches TRBD1 (5 bases). This CDR3 is built from 13 residues. Germline CDR1 reads SGHTA; CDR2 reads FQGNSA. V was clipped by 3 bases and J by 8 bases, with 11 bases between them. The CDR3 is CASSFGGGKPQHF. The CDR3 coding sequence is TGTGCCAGCAGCTTTGGGGGGGGAAAGCCCCAGCATTTT.

The J gene is TRBJ1-1, the V gene TRBV20-1; D gene unclear. This CDR3 comprises 11 residues. V was cut by 5 bases and J by 6 bases, with 10 bases left in between. Germline loops: CDR1 DFQATT, CDR2 SNEGSKA (reference sequence). CDR3 DNA sequence: TGCAGTGCTCCCACGGCGGCTGAAGCTTTCTTT. This codes for CSAPTAAEAFF.

The CDR3 sequence: CASSLDAGGGPEAFF. The CDR3 region has the DNA TGTGCCAGCAGCTTGGACGCAGGCGGGGGCCCTGAAGCTTTCTTT. The rearrangement uses TRBV5-4 and TRBJ1-1, with a possible D match to TRBD1 (6 bases). This CDR3 region has 15 residues. The germline V gene has CDR1 SGHNT and CDR2 YYREEE (reference sequence). V lost 0 bases to trimming and J lost 6 bases, with 15 bases between them.

This sequence joins TRBV5-1 and TRBJ2-1, with 16 bases lining up with TRBD2. In germline, CDR1 is SGHRS, CDR2 YFSETQ. V lost 0 bases, J lost 1 base, and 4 bases stayed unmatched. This CDR3 comprises 19 residues. This CDR3 reads CASSLGGTSGGASYNEQFF. CDR3 bases: TGCGCCAGCAGCTTGGGAGGGACTAGCGGGGGGGCGTCCTACAATGAGCAGTTCTTC.

The CDR3 spells CASSLTGSRGGELFF. CDR3 in DNA: TGCGCCAGCAGCCTAACGGGGTCCAGGGGCGGGGAGCTGTTTTTT. J is TRBJ2-2 and V is TRBV5-1; TRBD1 might be the D (6 bases). Germline V gene sequence: CDR1 SGHRS, CDR2 YFSETQ. The V end lost 4 bases, the J end lost 7 bases, and 17 bases lay between the germline ends. There are 15 residues in the CDR3.

This clone was detected only a few times. This chain uses TRBV2 with TRBJ1-5; 9 bases fit TRBD1. CDR1 SNHLY and CDR2 FYNNEI come from the germline V gene. V gave up 8 bases and J gave up 7 bases; unmatched junction bases: 9. This CDR3 has 14 residues. Written as DNA, the CDR3 is TGTGCCAGCTCGTGGGGACAGGGTGTCCAGCCCCAGCATTTT. Translating gives CASSWGQGVQPQHF. The variable domain in full, with the rest retrieved from reference TRBV2 and TRBJ1-5, is EPEVTQTPSHQVTQMGQEVILRCVPISNHLYFYWYRQILGQKVEFLVSFYNNEISEKSEIFDDQFSVERPDGSNFTLKIRSTKLEDSAMYFCASSWGQGVQPQHFGDGTRLSIL.